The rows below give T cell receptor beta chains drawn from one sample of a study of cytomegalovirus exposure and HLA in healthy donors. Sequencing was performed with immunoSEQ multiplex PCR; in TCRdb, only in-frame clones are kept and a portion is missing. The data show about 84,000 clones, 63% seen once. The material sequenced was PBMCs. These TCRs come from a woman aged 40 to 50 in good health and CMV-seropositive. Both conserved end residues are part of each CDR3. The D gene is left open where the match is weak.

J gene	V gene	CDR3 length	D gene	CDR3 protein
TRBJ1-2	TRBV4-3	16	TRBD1	CASSQELGQGNYGYTF
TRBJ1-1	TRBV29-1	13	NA	CSARRGGNTEAFF
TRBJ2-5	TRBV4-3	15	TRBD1	CASSTGTGPAETQYF
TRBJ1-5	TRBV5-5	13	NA	CASSGRDNQPQHF
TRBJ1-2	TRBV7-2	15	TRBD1	CASSPPGTGVYGYTF
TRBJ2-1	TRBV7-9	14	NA	CASSLHRGRDEQFF
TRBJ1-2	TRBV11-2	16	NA	CASSLDLGRGGYGYTF
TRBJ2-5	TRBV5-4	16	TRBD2	CASSTQTSGRWETQYF
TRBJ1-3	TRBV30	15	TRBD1	CAWSAGQVSGNTIYF
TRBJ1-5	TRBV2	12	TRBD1	CASTGDSQPQHF
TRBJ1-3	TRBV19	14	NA	CASSISGDGNTIYF
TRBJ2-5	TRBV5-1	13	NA	CASSAGTQETQYF
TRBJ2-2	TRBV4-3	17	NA	CASSQEWAFVNTGELFF
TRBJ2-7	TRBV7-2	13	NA	CASSLQAAYEQYF
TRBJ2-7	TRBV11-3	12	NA	CASSSGPYEQYF
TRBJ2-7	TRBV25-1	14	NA	CASSEIAAAYEQYF
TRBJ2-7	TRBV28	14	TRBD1	CASLPGQGVYEQYF
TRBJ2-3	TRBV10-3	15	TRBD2	CAISVGSGRTDTQYF
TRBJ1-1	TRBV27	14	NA	CASTRTAFDTEAFF
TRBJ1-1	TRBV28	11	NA	CASSFGGLAFF
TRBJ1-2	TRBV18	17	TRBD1	CASSPYPTGTGSSGYTF
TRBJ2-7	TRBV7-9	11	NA	CASSLGDEQYF
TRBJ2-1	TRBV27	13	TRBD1	CASRMDRGDEQFF
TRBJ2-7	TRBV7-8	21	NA	CASSLDRVPAGGRGTSYEQYF
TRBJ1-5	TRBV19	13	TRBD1	CASSGTANQPQHF
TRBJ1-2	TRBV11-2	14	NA	CASSLDRLAYGYTF
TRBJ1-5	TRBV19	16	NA	CASSMGRMWPGQPQHF
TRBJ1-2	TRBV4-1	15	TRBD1	CASSQDHGTGGGYTF
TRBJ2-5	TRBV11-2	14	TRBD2	CASRSAGIQETQYF
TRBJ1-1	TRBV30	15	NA	CAWSVLNLPGTEAFF
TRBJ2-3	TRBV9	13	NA	CASSPPSLDTQYF
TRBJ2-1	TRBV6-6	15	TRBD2	CASSYIGLDHNEQFF
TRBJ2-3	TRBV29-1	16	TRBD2	CSVGGIAGGGTDTQYF
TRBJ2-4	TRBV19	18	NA	CASSILLGAGLAKNIQYF
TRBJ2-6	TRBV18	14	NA	CASSPSSGANVLTF
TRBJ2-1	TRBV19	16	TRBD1	CASSIVSGGSDNEQFF
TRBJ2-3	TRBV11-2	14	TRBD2	CASSSSGRGLAQYF
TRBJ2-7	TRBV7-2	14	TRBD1	CASASSRGHYEQYF
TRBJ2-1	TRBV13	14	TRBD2	CASSTGTSGNEQFF
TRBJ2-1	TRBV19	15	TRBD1	CASSSGQGTYNEQFF
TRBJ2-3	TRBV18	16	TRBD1	CASSPSSTGGADTQYF
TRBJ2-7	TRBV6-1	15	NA	CASNSRGYSSYEQYF
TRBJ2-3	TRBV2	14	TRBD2	CASSSTSGTDTQYF
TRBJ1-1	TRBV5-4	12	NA	CASGRGNTEAFF
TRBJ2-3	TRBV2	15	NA	CASSRNRGGGDTQYF
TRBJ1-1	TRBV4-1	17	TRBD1	CASSQVPGQGLDTEAFF
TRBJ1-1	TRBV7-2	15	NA	CASSLGLEMNTEAFF
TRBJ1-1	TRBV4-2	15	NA	CASSQESKEGTEAFF